The rows below give T cell receptor beta chains drawn from one sample of a study of T cell responses to AZD1222 COVID-19 vaccine. Method: immunoSEQ multiplex PCR; TCRdb's copy keeps in-frame clones and lacks some. This table has under 150,000 clones, around 93% appearing once. This material consisted of peripheral blood, taken on day 0 of AZD1222 vaccination. The receptors were sampled from an adult in good health. Each CDR3 is given with its conserved first and last residue. Fields, in order: clone size, J gene, D gene, V gene, CDR3 DNA, CDR3 protein. D genes are given only for firm matches. Size is stated for part of the rows, as once, few or many counts, or as a class when the clone is expanded.

abundance: NA
j_gene: TRBJ1-1
d_gene: NA
v_gene: TRBV7-8
CDR3nt: TGTGCCAGCAGCTTAGACACTGAAGCTTTCTTT
CDR3aa: CASSLDTEAFF

abundance: NA
j_gene: TRBJ1-2
d_gene: TRBD1
v_gene: TRBV13
CDR3nt: TGTGCCAGCAGCCCCGACAGGGGAAGGTATGGCTACACCTTC
CDR3aa: CASSPDRGRYGYTF

abundance: NA
j_gene: TRBJ2-3
d_gene: NA
v_gene: TRBV9
CDR3nt: TGTGCCAGCAGCGTAGAAGGGGAGGATACGCAGTATTTT
CDR3aa: CASSVEGEDTQYF

abundance: NA
j_gene: TRBJ1-2
d_gene: NA
v_gene: TRBV9
CDR3nt: TGTGCCAGCAGCGTAGGGACAAGCTCTAACTATGGCTACACCTTC
CDR3aa: CASSVGTSSNYGYTF

abundance: NA
j_gene: TRBJ2-7
d_gene: TRBD2
v_gene: TRBV7-2
CDR3nt: TGTGCCAGCAGCCGTACTAGCGGGGGCGTGTACGAGCAGTACTTC
CDR3aa: CASSRTSGGVYEQYF

abundance: NA
j_gene: TRBJ2-2
d_gene: NA
v_gene: TRBV2
CDR3nt: TGTGCCAGGGGGGGCTCCGGGGAGCTGTTTTTT
CDR3aa: CARGGSGELFF

abundance: NA
j_gene: TRBJ1-3
d_gene: NA
v_gene: TRBV5-1
CDR3nt: TGCGCCAGCAGCTTAGGTGGAAACACCATATATTTT
CDR3aa: CASSLGGNTIYF

abundance: NA
j_gene: TRBJ1-2
d_gene: NA
v_gene: TRBV12-5
CDR3nt: TGTGCTAGTGGGGCCGTATCGGGTGGCTACACCTTC
CDR3aa: CASGAVSGGYTF

abundance: NA
j_gene: TRBJ1-2
d_gene: NA
v_gene: TRBV3-1/TRBV3-2
CDR3nt: TGTGCCAGCAGCCAGAACAGAGAGTACTGGAAGGGCTACACCTTC
CDR3aa: CASSQNREYWKGYTF

abundance: NA
j_gene: TRBJ2-5
d_gene: NA
v_gene: TRBV29-1
CDR3nt: TGCAGCGTTGTTCGGCGGAACCAAGAGACCCAGTACTTC
CDR3aa: CSVVRRNQETQYF

abundance: NA
j_gene: TRBJ2-3
d_gene: NA
v_gene: TRBV27
CDR3nt: TGTGCCAGCAGTTTAATCCGCACAGATACGCAGTATTTT
CDR3aa: CASSLIRTDTQYF

abundance: NA
j_gene: TRBJ2-5
d_gene: TRBD1
v_gene: TRBV29-1
CDR3nt: TGCAACGTTATACAGGGGAACCAAGAGACCCAGTACTTC
CDR3aa: CNVIQGNQETQYF

abundance: NA
j_gene: TRBJ2-7
d_gene: NA
v_gene: TRBV5-1
CDR3nt: TGCGCCAGCAGGGGGGCAGAGGCCATCTACGAGCAGTACTTC
CDR3aa: CASRGAEAIYEQYF

abundance: NA
j_gene: TRBJ1-6
d_gene: NA
v_gene: TRBV5-1
CDR3nt: TGCGCCAGCAGCTTGAAGGGAGGATCCTATAATTCACCCCTCCACTTT
CDR3aa: CASSLKGGSYNSPLHF

abundance: NA
j_gene: TRBJ1-2
d_gene: NA
v_gene: TRBV21-1
CDR3nt: TGTGCCAGCAGCAAAGTATCCTCGGCCTATGGCTACACCTTC
CDR3aa: CASSKVSSAYGYTF

abundance: NA
j_gene: TRBJ1-1
d_gene: NA
v_gene: TRBV10-3
CDR3nt: TGTGCCGTGGGGCAGGGCGGCACTGAAGCTTTCTTT
CDR3aa: CAVGQGGTEAFF

abundance: NA
j_gene: TRBJ2-2
d_gene: NA
v_gene: TRBV7-9
CDR3nt: TGTGCCAGCAACCCGGGGGGCGGCACCGGGGAGCTGTTTTTT
CDR3aa: CASNPGGGTGELFF

abundance: NA
j_gene: TRBJ2-3
d_gene: TRBD2
v_gene: TRBV6-6
CDR3nt: TGTGCCTCAGCGGCTAGCGGCATTAGCACAGATACGCAGTATTTT
CDR3aa: CASAASGISTDTQYF

abundance: NA
j_gene: TRBJ1-3
d_gene: NA
v_gene: TRBV11-2
CDR3nt: TGTGCCAGCAGACAGTGGACCAGCTCTGGAAACACCATATATTTT
CDR3aa: CASRQWTSSGNTIYF

abundance: NA
j_gene: TRBJ1-1
d_gene: NA
v_gene: TRBV19
CDR3nt: TGTGCCAGTACCACCACCCTGGCTTCAGGTGGCACTGAAGCTTTCTTT
CDR3aa: CASTTTLASGGTEAFF

abundance: NA
j_gene: TRBJ2-1
d_gene: TRBD2
v_gene: TRBV2
CDR3nt: TGTGCCAGCACCGGGGCAGCGGGGAGTGAGCAGTTCTTC
CDR3aa: CASTGAAGSEQFF

abundance: NA
j_gene: TRBJ2-1
d_gene: TRBD1
v_gene: TRBV5-1
CDR3nt: TGCGCCAGCAGCTTGGGGACAGGGTCCCTTTACAATGAGCAGTTCTTC
CDR3aa: CASSLGTGSLYNEQFF

abundance: NA
j_gene: TRBJ2-3
d_gene: TRBD1
v_gene: TRBV5-1
CDR3nt: TGCGCCAGCAGCTTGGGACAGGGCGACCTAACAGATACGCAGTATTTT
CDR3aa: CASSLGQGDLTDTQYF

abundance: NA
j_gene: TRBJ1-1
d_gene: TRBD1
v_gene: TRBV6-5
CDR3nt: TGTGCCAGCAGGGTTGACAGGGGCACTGAAGCTTTCTTT
CDR3aa: CASRVDRGTEAFF

abundance: NA
j_gene: TRBJ1-6
d_gene: NA
v_gene: TRBV18
CDR3nt: TGTGCCAGCTCACCACTGCGGGGGGGGAATTCACCCCTCCACTTT
CDR3aa: CASSPLRGGNSPLHF

abundance: once
j_gene: TRBJ1-5
d_gene: NA
v_gene: TRBV30
CDR3nt: TGTGCCTGGAGTCAGGGGAGGGATCAGCCCCAGCATTTT
CDR3aa: CAWSQGRDQPQHF

abundance: NA
j_gene: TRBJ2-7
d_gene: NA
v_gene: TRBV5-1
CDR3nt: TGCGCCAGCAGCTTGGGACAGTCCTACGAGCAGTACTTC
CDR3aa: CASSLGQSYEQYF

abundance: NA
j_gene: TRBJ2-6
d_gene: TRBD1
v_gene: TRBV10-3
CDR3nt: TGTGCCATCCGACCGGGACAGGGGGCTTTCGGTGGGGCCAACGTCCTGACTTTC
CDR3aa: CAIRPGQGAFGGANVLTF

abundance: NA
j_gene: TRBJ2-3
d_gene: TRBD2
v_gene: TRBV5-4
CDR3nt: TGTGCCAGCAGCCTCAGCATAGCGGGGGGGCCGACAGATACGCAGTATTTT
CDR3aa: CASSLSIAGGPTDTQYF

abundance: NA
j_gene: TRBJ2-1
d_gene: NA
v_gene: TRBV12-3/TRBV12-4
CDR3nt: TGTGCCAGCACCTCTAACCCCTACAATGAGCAGTTCTTC
CDR3aa: CASTSNPYNEQFF

abundance: NA
j_gene: TRBJ1-1
d_gene: TRBD1
v_gene: TRBV5-1
CDR3nt: TGCGCCAGCAAGGGACAGGGGGGTAGCACTGAAGCTTTCTTT
CDR3aa: CASKGQGGSTEAFF

abundance: NA
j_gene: TRBJ1-1
d_gene: NA
v_gene: TRBV7-3
CDR3nt: TGTGCCAGCAGCTTACGGGGACGGGGGAACACTGAAGCTTTCTTT
CDR3aa: CASSLRGRGNTEAFF

abundance: NA
j_gene: TRBJ1-1
d_gene: TRBD1
v_gene: TRBV11-2
CDR3nt: TGTGCCAGCAGCTTCATCAGGGGGCACACTGAAGCTTTCTTT
CDR3aa: CASSFIRGHTEAFF

abundance: NA
j_gene: TRBJ2-1
d_gene: TRBD2
v_gene: TRBV30
CDR3nt: TGTGCCTGGACCGGCGGGAGCTCCTACAATGAGCAGTTCTTC
CDR3aa: CAWTGGSSYNEQFF

abundance: NA
j_gene: TRBJ1-6
d_gene: NA
v_gene: TRBV18
CDR3nt: TGTGCCAGCTCCATGGTCCCGGGACACAATTCACCCCTCCACTTT
CDR3aa: CASSMVPGHNSPLHF

abundance: NA
j_gene: TRBJ1-5
d_gene: NA
v_gene: TRBV27
CDR3nt: TGTGCCAGCAGTTTAGGGCCCTTTGGGGGGGCCCACAATCAGCCCCAGCATTTT
CDR3aa: CASSLGPFGGAHNQPQHF

abundance: few
j_gene: TRBJ2-3
d_gene: TRBD2
v_gene: TRBV6-6
CDR3nt: TGTGCCAGCAGACTATTAGCGGGAGTAGCAGATACGCAGTATTTT
CDR3aa: CASRLLAGVADTQYF

abundance: once
j_gene: TRBJ1-3
d_gene: NA
v_gene: TRBV12-3/TRBV12-4
CDR3nt: TGTGCCAGCAGTTTTGTAAACACCATATATTTT
CDR3aa: CASSFVNTIYF

abundance: NA
j_gene: TRBJ2-6
d_gene: NA
v_gene: TRBV30
CDR3nt: TGTGCCTGGAGTGTACGGGGCTCTGGGGCCAACGTCCTGACTTTC
CDR3aa: CAWSVRGSGANVLTF

abundance: NA
j_gene: TRBJ1-1
d_gene: NA
v_gene: TRBV3-1/TRBV3-2
CDR3nt: TGTGCCAGCACCCACGTGGTTATGGAAACTGGGAACACTGAAGCTTTCTTT
CDR3aa: CASTHVVMETGNTEAFF

abundance: NA
j_gene: TRBJ1-6
d_gene: NA
v_gene: TRBV6-2/TRBV6-3
CDR3nt: TGTGCCAGCAGTTACTCTGGCAGCTATTCACCCCTCCACTTT
CDR3aa: CASSYSGSYSPLHF

abundance: once
j_gene: TRBJ1-2
d_gene: NA
v_gene: TRBV20-1
CDR3nt: TGCAGTGCTAGAGAAGGGGATGGCTACACCTTC
CDR3aa: CSAREGDGYTF

abundance: NA
j_gene: TRBJ2-1
d_gene: TRBD2
v_gene: TRBV5-1
CDR3nt: TGCGCCAGCAGCGAGGGACTAGCGGATGAGCAGTTCTTC
CDR3aa: CASSEGLADEQFF